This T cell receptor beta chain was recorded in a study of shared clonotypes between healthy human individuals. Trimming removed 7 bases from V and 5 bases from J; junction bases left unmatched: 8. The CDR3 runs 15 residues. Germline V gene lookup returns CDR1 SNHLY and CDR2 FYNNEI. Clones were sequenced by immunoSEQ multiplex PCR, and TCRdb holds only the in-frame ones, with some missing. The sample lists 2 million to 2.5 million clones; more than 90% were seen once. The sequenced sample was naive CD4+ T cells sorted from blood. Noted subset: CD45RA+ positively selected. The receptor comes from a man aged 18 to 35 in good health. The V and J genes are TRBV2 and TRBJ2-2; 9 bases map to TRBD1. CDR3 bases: TGTGCCAGCACCCCACAGGGGGCGAGAACCGGGGAGCTGTTTTTT. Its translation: CASTPQGARTGELFF.